Following are 31 T cell receptor beta chains from one sample sequenced in a study of cytomegalovirus exposure and HLA in healthy donors. PCR amplification relied on 60 Vbeta primers (plus 13 Jbeta primers). Assay: immunoSEQ multiplex PCR; the TCRdb copy retains only in-frame clones and omits some. The profile shows approximately 73,000 clones, roughly 63% of them singletons. The sequencing input was PBMCs. Every receptor here comes from a man aged 30-40 years in good health and CMV-seropositive.

The chain is built from TRBV9 and TRBJ1-2; 7 bases match TRBD1. V dropped 4 bases and J dropped 11; count of bases not matched to a gene: 14. The CDR3 length is 14 residues. Germline values: CDR1 SGDLS, CDR2 YYNGEE. The CDR3 sequence: CASSPREAGGRYTF. For the CDR3, the DNA is TGTGCCAGCAGCCCGCGGGAAGCAGGGGGGCGGTACACCTTC.

The V gene is TRBV11-1, the J gene TRBJ2-1; 14 nucleotides agree with TRBD2. The trim removed 0 bases at V and 5 bases at J, leaving 9 bases unmatched. The CDR3 runs to 19 residues. Looked up from germline, CDR1 is SGHAT and CDR2 is FQDESV (reference sequence). CDR3 sequence: CASSLAGTSGSRRDNEQFF. The DNA of the CDR3 is TGTGCCAGCAGCTTAGCGGGGACTAGCGGGAGTCGAAGGGACAATGAGCAGTTCTTC. Variable domain in full (rest from reference TRBV11-1 and TRBJ2-1): EAEVAQSPRYKITEKSQAVAFWCDPISGHATLYWYRQILGQGPELLVQFQDESVVDDSQLPKDRFSAERLKGVDSTLKIQPAELGDSAMYLCASSLAGTSGSRRDNEQFFGPGTRLTVL.

V and J are TRBV9 and TRBJ2-4, with a weak D call TRBD1 (5 bases). The ends were cut back, 2 bases at V and 8 bases at J, with 14 bases in the middle. The CDR3 has 14 amino acids. Germline CDR1 is SGDLS and CDR2 is YYNGEE. In DNA, the CDR3 is TGTGCCAGCAGCGTGCAGGGTGGGAAAGACATTCAGTACTTC. This encodes CASSVQGGKDIQYF. Drawing the rest from reference TRBV9 and TRBJ2-4, the complete variable domain is DSGVTQTPKHLITATGQRVTLRCSPRSGDLSVYWYQQSLDQGLQFLIQYYNGEERAKGNILERFSAQQFPDLHSELNLSSLELGDSALYFCASSVQGGKDIQYFGAGTRLSVL.

There are a few counts of this clone. The V call is TRBV4-1, the J call TRBJ1-3; TRBD1 is a possible D gene (5 bases). CDR3 length equals 15 residues. The V and J ends lost 4 bases and 7 bases respectively, with 17 bases between them. The V gene's germline CDR1 is MGHRA and CDR2 YSYEKL. The CDR3 nucleotides are TGCGCCAGCAGCCCGGTGGGGCTTAAAGGGAACACCATATATTTT. It codes for CASSPVGLKGNTIYF.

The chain has TRBV21-1 and TRBJ2-7; TRBD2 is taken as the D call from the table, unchecked against the DNA. TRBV21-1 is noted as a pseudogene. This CDR3 spans 17 amino acids. The CDR3 region has the DNA TGTGCCAGCGCAACCCCTCTTGTCGGGGGGGACACCTACGAGCAGTACTTC. Its protein product is CASATPLVGGDTYEQYF.

This clone was detected only a few times. V is TRBV4-1 and J is TRBJ2-1; D might be TRBD1 (6 bases). V was shortened by 0 bases and J by 5 bases, with 20 bases between the two germline ends. From germline, CDR1 is MGHRA and CDR2 YSYEKL. CDR3 length: 18 residues. Here the CDR3 DNA reads TGCGCCAGCAGCCAAGAACAAAAAGCCAGGGGTATGGACAATGAGCAGTTCTTC. Its translation: CASSQEQKARGMDNEQFF.

The CDR3 DNA is TGTGCTAGTGGACCCTGGACAGGGAGCTCCTATAATTCACCCCTCCACTTT. Its translation is CASGPWTGSSYNSPLHF. The chain combines TRBV12-5 with TRBJ1-6, with 8 bases that match TRBD1. This CDR3 is 17 amino acids long. Per germline, CDR1 LGHNT and CDR2 FRNRAP. The junction had 7 bases not matched to a gene; V was cut back by 6 bases and J by 0 bases. Full variable domain (rest looked up from reference TRBV12-5 and TRBJ1-6): DARVTQTPRHKVTEMGQEVTMRCQPILGHNTVFWYRQTMMQGLELLAYFRNRAPLDDSGMPKDRFSAEMPDATLATLKIQPSEPRDSAVYFCASGPWTGSSYNSPLHFGNGTRLTVT.

Comment on this clone: Other DNA sequences in the same sample also yield this CDR3. This chain connects TRBV29-1 to TRBJ2-7; tentative D call: TRBD1 (5 bases). Germline values: CDR1 SQVTM, CDR2 ANQGSEA. This CDR3 has 14 residues. V was clipped by 6 bases and J by 2 bases, with 17 bases between them. As DNA, the CDR3 is TGCAGCGTCGTTACGACAGAACAGACCTACGAGCAGTACTTC. Protein product: CSVVTTEQTYEQYF.

The CDR3 loop reads CAWSLGQGAEAEAFF. CDR3 nucleotides: TGTGCCTGGAGTTTGGGACAGGGGGCGGAGGCTGAAGCTTTCTTT. J is TRBJ1-1 and V is TRBV30; TRBD1 matches at 12 bases. With 2 bases clipped from V and 6 bases from J, the junction kept 7 bases outside the gene matches. This CDR3 has 15 residues. The germline V gene has CDR1 GTSNPN and CDR2 SVGIG (reference sequence).

This clone was detected only a few times. The rearrangement joins TRBV6-5 to TRBJ2-3, with 10 bases fitting TRBD1. Germline V gene data show CDR1 as MNHEY and CDR2 as SVGAGI. Trimming removed 5 bases from V and 2 bases from J; junction bases left unmatched: 4. This CDR3 region has 15 residues. The CDR3 nucleotides read TGTGCCAGCAGTAAAGGGACAGGGGACACAGATACGCAGTATTTT. It is translated as CASSKGTGDTDTQYF.

This clone was detected only a few times. The chain uses TRBV5-1 and TRBJ1-4, with D perhaps matching TRBD1 (6 bases). Germline V lookup: CDR1 SGHRS, CDR2 YFSETQ. The ends were cut back, 7 bases at V and 5 bases at J, with 12 bases in the middle. CDR3 length equals 13 residues. The DNA of the CDR3 is TGCGCCAGCTCGGACAGATGGAATGAAAAACTGTTTTTT. Its protein is CASSDRWNEKLFF.

The chain joins TRBV10-1 to TRBJ1-3; perhaps TRBD1 as D (6 bases). From germline, CDR1 is WNHNN and CDR2 SYGVQD (reference sequence). This CDR3 region has 14 residues. V gave up 6 bases and J gave up 7 bases, with 16 bases separating them. The CDR3 region has the DNA TGCGCCAGCAGCCATCCAGGGCAGGGGAACACCATATATTTT. Translated: CASSHPGQGNTIYF.

This rearrangement joins TRBV15 to TRBJ2-7; 13 bases fit TRBD2. This CDR3 has 15 residues. Germline CDR1 is LNHNV and CDR2 is YYDKDF (reference sequence). Trimming removed 0 bases from V and 10 bases from J; junction bases left unmatched: 6. CDR3 nucleotide sequence: TGTGCCACCAGCAGAGATGGACTAGCGGGAGTAATCCAGTACTTC. Amino acid sequence: CATSRDGLAGVIQYF.

The chain is built from TRBV5-4 and TRBJ2-2, with D possibly matching TRBD2 (5 bases). The ends were cut back, 4 bases at V and 8 bases at J, with 18 bases in the middle. Germline CDR1 SGHNT, CDR2 YYREEE (reference sequence). This CDR3 is 15 amino acids long. The CDR3 DNA follows: TGTGCCAGCAGCACACAAAGGGAGCGCTCGGGGGAGCTGTTTTTT. Translation: CASSTQRERSGELFF.

In its sample, this clone was seen a few times. V and J are TRBV29-1 and TRBJ1-2, with TRBD1 as a possible D gene (6 bases). V was clipped by 3 bases and J by 0 bases, with 11 bases between them. This CDR3 spans 14 amino acids. The germline V gene encodes CDR1 SQVTM and CDR2 ANQGSEA. CDR3 sequence reads: CSVDSTGTNYGYTF. CDR3 in DNA: TGCAGCGTTGACTCAACAGGGACTAACTATGGCTACACCTTC.

By sample fraction, this clone is medium-sized. The chain uses TRBV6-1 and TRBJ2-6; no reliable D call. Deletions cut 9 bases from V and 0 bases from J, with 12 bases between. Germline V gene sequence: CDR1 MNHNS, CDR2 SASEGT. The CDR3 is 15 amino acids. CDR3 bases: TGTGCCAGTGGATCGGGTCTCTCTGGGGCCAACGTCCTGACTTTC. It translates to CASGSGLSGANVLTF.

The chain combines TRBV6-1 with TRBJ1-2; 10 nucleotides agree with TRBD1. Germline V gene data show CDR1 as MNHNS and CDR2 as SASEGT. Trimming removed 7 bases from V and 2 bases from J; junction bases left unmatched: 1. There are 13 residues in the CDR3. The CDR3 loop reads CASKGQGNYGYTF. For the CDR3, the DNA is TGTGCCAGCAAGGGACAGGGGAACTATGGCTACACCTTC.

This chain connects TRBV14 to TRBJ1-1; D might be TRBD1 (6 bases). Germline CDR1 reads SGHDN; CDR2 reads FVKESK. The CDR3 runs to 15 residues. V was cut by 1 base and J by 7 bases, with 16 bases left in between. This chain's CDR3 is CASSQVLQGVGEAFF. The CDR3 DNA reads as TGTGCCAGCAGCCAAGTTTTACAGGGCGTAGGTGAAGCTTTCTTT.

This clone was seen more than once but under ten times. The chain uses TRBV6-5 and TRBJ1-1, with 8 bases aligning to TRBD1. The V and J ends lost 2 bases and 10 bases, in that order; junction bases with no gene match: 6. This CDR3 contains 13 residues. Per the germline V gene, CDR1 is MNHEY and CDR2 is SVGAGI. The CDR3, as DNA: TGTGCCAGCAGTTACCTGACAGGGGATTCAGCTTTCTTT. It specifies CASSYLTGDSAFF.

This clone is a singleton in its sample. This chain joins TRBV7-2 and TRBJ2-7; the D gene is possibly TRBD1 (7 bases). Looked up from germline, CDR1 is SGHTA and CDR2 is FQGNSA. Trimming removed 2 bases from V and 5 bases from J, with 19 bases in between. The CDR3 has 16 amino acids. CDR3 amino acids: CASSLQSGGLPDEQYF. CDR3 in DNA: TGTGCCAGCAGCTTACAGTCAGGGGGGCTCCCGGACGAGCAGTACTTC.

The CDR3: CASSFYPTSSYEQYF. CDR3 nucleotides: TGTGCCAGCAGTTTCTATCCAACGAGCTCCTACGAGCAGTACTTC. V usage is TRBV27 and J usage is TRBJ2-5, with D unresolved. The J call could be wrong; TRBJ2-7 is a better fit for the DNA end. Germline V gene lookup returns CDR1 MNHEY and CDR2 SMNVEV (reference sequence). The CDR3 sequence is 15 residues long.

The sample holds a few counts of this clone. The chain is built from TRBV7-2 and TRBJ1-3; 8 bases line up with TRBD1. There are 16 residues in the CDR3. In germline, CDR1 is SGHTA, CDR2 FQGNSA. V gave up 3 bases and J gave up 3 bases; unmatched junction bases: 7. CDR3 nucleotide sequence: TGTGCCAGCAGCTTGTCGGGACAGGAGATTGGAAACACCATATATTTT. Translating it yields CASSLSGQEIGNTIYF.

The chain has TRBV7-6 and TRBJ2-5; D remains ambiguous. The J call may not be correct, given that the DNA end is closer to TRBJ2-7. The CDR3 length is 13 residues. From germline, CDR1 is SGHVS and CDR2 FNYEAQ. CDR3 sequence reads: CASSFGGNYEQYF. CDR3 in DNA: TGTGCCAGCAGCTTCGGCGGAAACTACGAGCAGTACTTC.

In nucleotides, the CDR3 is TGTGCCAGCAGCCCGGACAGGGTCAACGTCCTGACTTTC. It codes for CASSPDRVNVLTF. The J gene is TRBJ2-6, the V gene TRBV11-2; 8 bases align to TRBD1. Trimming removed 5 bases from V and 9 bases from J; junction bases left unmatched: 3. CDR1 is SGHAT, CDR2 FQNNGV, per germline. The CDR3 consists of 13 residues.

The J gene is TRBJ1-5, the V gene TRBV21-1; the tabulated D call, TRBD1, remains unverified against the DNA. TRBV21-1 constitutes a pseudogene. CDR3 length: 15 residues. The chain's CDR3 is CASSKDSYSNQPQHF. The CDR3 coding sequence is TGTGCCAGCAGCAAGGACAGTTATAGCAATCAGCCCCAGCATTTT.

This clone has just a few counts. This chain links TRBV29-1 with TRBJ2-5; 11 nucleotides agree with TRBD2. The V gene's germline CDR1 is SQVTM and CDR2 ANQGSEA. This CDR3 contains 15 residues. V was clipped by 4 bases and J by 10 bases; unmatched bases: 14. CDR3 DNA: TGCAGCGTTGGACTGGCTTCTAGCGGGGGGCCGATCCAGTACTTC. This encodes CSVGLASSGGPIQYF.

The chain has TRBV9 and TRBJ1-2; 7 bases line up with TRBD1. This CDR3 is built from 17 residues. The J segment lost 0 bases and the V segment lost 4 bases, leaving 12 bases of the junction unmatched. CDR1 and CDR2 (germline): SGDLS, YYNGEE. Written as DNA, the CDR3 is TGTGCCAGCAGCCCAACCGGGACAGTGTCCTCTAACTATGGCTACACCTTC. It encodes CASSPTGTVSSNYGYTF.

Here the CDR3 DNA reads TGTGCCAGCAGCGTAGCGGGTTTTGTTAACACAGATACGCAGTATTTT. This gives the protein CASSVAGFVNTDTQYF. The chain joins TRBV9 to TRBJ2-3; D uncertain. Germline V gives CDR1 SGDLS, CDR2 YYNGEE. Trimming cost V 0 bases and J 2 bases, with 13 bases left between them. The CDR3 sequence is 16 residues long.

The sample holds a few counts of this clone. In DNA form, the CDR3 reads TGTGCCAGCAGCCAAATCCGGGACTCTGGAAACACCATATATTTT. It translates to CASSQIRDSGNTIYF. The chain employs TRBV4-2 and TRBJ1-3; D call uncertain. V lost 2 bases to trimming and J lost 0 bases, with 8 bases between them. This CDR3 is 15 amino acids long. The germline V gene has CDR1 LGHNA and CDR2 YNFKEQ.

V and J are TRBV10-2 and TRBJ2-7, with D maybe TRBD1 (6 bases). V lost 7 bases to trimming and J lost 5 bases, with 15 bases between them. The length of the CDR3 is 13 residues. From germline, CDR1 is WSHSY and CDR2 SAAADI. The CDR3 loop reads CASNRDIANEQYF. The CDR3 DNA sequence: TGCGCCAGCAACCGGGACATCGCAAACGAGCAGTACTTC.

This clone was seen more than once but under ten times. The rearrangement links TRBV30 to TRBJ1-1, with D possibly TRBD1 on 5 matching bases. CDR1 and CDR2 (germline): GTSNPN, SVGIG (reference sequence). Trimming removed 5 bases from V and 1 base from J, with 14 bases in between. CDR3 size: 14 residues. The CDR3 DNA reads TGTGCCTGGTCCACGGGACTACAGAACACTGAAGCTTTCTTT. The encoded protein is CAWSTGLQNTEAFF. Supplemented by reference TRBV30 and TRBJ1-1, the full variable domain reads SQTIHQWPATLVQPVGSPLSLECTVEGTSNPNLYWYRQAAGRGLQLLFYSVGIGQISSEVPQNLSASRPQDRQFILSSKKLLLSDSGFYLCAWSTGLQNTEAFFGQGTRLTVV.